What follows are 21 T cell receptor beta chains derived from one specimen sequenced in a study of CD8 T cells in Susac syndrome. With random hexamers, roughly 0.5 to 1 ug RNA was reverse transcribed. TCRdb analysed the immunoSEQ multiplex PCR reads with MiXCR anew, one entry per CDR3 protein. This table holds about 150,000 distinct CDR3 sequences, approximately 94% found once. Specimen: CD8+ T cells from PBMCs. Source of these receptors: a human donor with multiple sclerosis.

This rearrangement joins TRBV11-1 to TRBJ1-6, with a weak D call TRBD1 (5 bases). With 5 bases removed from V and 4 bases from J, the gap between germline ends came to 12 bases. The CDR3 extends over 15 amino acids. Germline values: CDR1 SGHAT, CDR2 FQDESV (reference sequence). CDR3 sequence (DNA): TGTGCCAGCAGCGCGATACAGGAGTATAATTCACCCCTCCACTTT. This encodes CASSAIQEYNSPLHF. The full variable domain, in which reference TRBV11-1 and TRBJ1-6 provide the parts outside the CDR3, is EAEVAQSPRYKITEKSQAVAFWCDPISGHATLYWYRQILGQGPELLVQFQDESVVDDSQLPKDRFSAERLKGVDSTLKIQPAELGDSAMYLCASSAIQEYNSPLHFGNGTRLTVT.

This clonotype has just one count. The V call is TRBV9, the J call TRBJ2-5; D gene unclear. Germline V gene data show CDR1 as SGDLS and CDR2 as YYNGEE. The CDR3 is 16 residues long. V lost 3 bases and J lost 3, with 18 bases in between. The CDR3 DNA reads as TGTGCCAGCAGCGAGGGCTCGAGATTCGCAAAAGAGACCCAGTACTTC. Translating it yields CASSEGSRFAKETQYF.

The chain is built from TRBV12-3 or TRBV12-4 and TRBJ1-2; D is unresolved. The CDR3 has 19 residues. Trimming left V 6 bases short and J 0 bases short, with 26 bases between. CDR3: CASSASSVSTELANYGYTF. The CDR3 DNA reads TGTGCCAGCAGCGCTAGCTCCGTTTCCACCGAGTTGGCTAACTATGGCTACACCTTC.

V usage is TRBV30 and J usage is TRBJ2-7, with 10 bases matching TRBD1. CDR1 and CDR2 from the germline V gene are GTSNPN and SVGIG (reference sequence). V lost 7 bases and J lost 3; bases outside the gene matches: 9. CDR3 size: 14 residues. The CDR3 spells CALEKDRGGYEQYF. DNA of the CDR3: TGTGCCTTGGAGAAGGACAGGGGGGGCTACGAGCAGTACTTC.

The chain couples TRBV7-6 to TRBJ2-5; D may be TRBD2 (5 bases). From germline, CDR1 is SGHVS and CDR2 FNYEAQ. The length of the CDR3 is 13 residues. Deletions cut 5 bases from V and 5 bases from J, with 12 bases between. The CDR3 DNA is TGTGCCAGCAGCGAGGGAAGCGTGGAGACCCAGTACTTC. It specifies CASSEGSVETQYF.

The chain couples TRBV30 to TRBJ2-2; tentative D call: TRBD1 (5 bases). There are 17 residues in the CDR3. Germline-derived CDR1 and CDR2 are GTSNPN and SVGIG (reference sequence). V was cut by 3 bases and J by 2 bases, with 19 bases left in between. The CDR3 sequence: CAWSHLLWTRNTGELFF. CDR3 nucleotide sequence: TGTGCCTGGAGCCACCTACTGTGGACACGAAACACCGGGGAGCTGTTTTTT.

The V and J genes are TRBV2 and TRBJ2-7, with no clear D. Trimming took 8 bases from V and 5 from J, leaving 4 bases between them. This CDR3 comprises 9 residues. Germline V CDR1 and CDR2: SNHLY, FYNNEI. The CDR3 is CASGDEQYF. The CDR3 bases are TGTGCCAGCGGAGACGAGCAGTACTTC.

The rearrangement links TRBV7-8 to TRBJ1-1, with a possible D match to TRBD1 (6 bases). The ends were cut back, 1 base at V and 3 bases at J, with 12 bases in the middle. Per the germline V gene, CDR1 is SGHVS and CDR2 is FQNEAQ. The CDR3 covers 15 residues. CDR3 amino acids: CASSLGRGSYTEAFF. The CDR3 DNA is TGTGCCAGCAGCTTAGGTAGGGGGTCATACACTGAAGCTTTCTTT.

The chain couples TRBV12-3 or TRBV12-4 to TRBJ1-2; D is possibly TRBD1 (6 bases). There are 14 residues in the CDR3. Trimming shortened V by 8 bases and J by 2 bases, and 15 bases separated the two germline ends. DNA of the CDR3: TGTGCCAGCCAGGGGTGGGGAGGAAACTATGGCTACACCTTC. Its translation: CASQGWGGNYGYTF.

This sequence joins TRBV11-2 and TRBJ2-1; 10 bases line up with TRBD2. The CDR3 spans 15 residues. Germline values: CDR1 SGHAT, CDR2 FQNNGV. The V and J ends lost 1 base and 6 bases, in that order; junction bases with no gene match: 3. The CDR3 spells CASSLGAGGLNEQFF. CDR3 DNA: TGTGCCAGCAGCTTAGGAGCGGGGGGGCTCAATGAGCAGTTCTTC. Combining the CDR3 with reference TRBV11-2 and TRBJ2-1 gives the whole variable domain EAGVAQSPRYKIIEKRQSVAFWCNPISGHATLYWYQQILGQGPKLLIQFQNNGVVDDSQLPKDRFSAERLKGVDSTLKIQPAKLEDSAVYLCASSLGAGGLNEQFFGPGTRLTVL.

The genes are TRBV27 and TRBJ1-1; D gene uncertain. The CDR3 covers 14 residues. V lost 5 bases and J lost 1, with 11 bases in between. Per germline, CDR1 MNHEY and CDR2 SMNVEV (reference sequence). CDR3 sequence reads: CASSTRTGNTEAFF. The CDR3, as DNA: TGTGCCAGCAGTACCCGGACGGGGAACACTGAAGCTTTCTTT.

The rearrangement joins TRBV6-5 to TRBJ1-5, with D perhaps matching TRBD1 (6 bases). Trimming took off 5 bases at V and 6 bases at J, with 17 bases between the two ends. This CDR3 contains 15 residues. In germline, CDR1 is MNHEY, CDR2 SVGAGI. CDR3 in amino acids: CASSPLEGVIQPQHF. DNA of the CDR3: TGTGCCAGCAGTCCCCTGGAGGGGGTTATTCAGCCCCAGCATTTT.

The rearrangement links TRBV28 to TRBJ1-6; D possibly corresponds to TRBD1 (6 bases). Germline V gives CDR1 MDHEN, CDR2 SYDVKM. V gave up 6 bases and J gave up 8 bases, with 17 bases separating them. This CDR3 region has 15 residues. CDR3: CASSPAGEGYSPLHF. DNA of the CDR3: TGTGCCAGCAGCCCAGCAGGGGAGGGGTATTCACCCCTCCACTTT. Based on the CDR3 plus reference TRBV28 and TRBJ1-6, the full variable domain is DVKVTQSSRYLVKRTGEKVFLECVQDMDHENMFWYRQDPGLGLRLIYFSYDVKMKEKGDIPEGYSVSREKKERFSLILESASTNQTSMYLCASSPAGEGYSPLHFGNGTRLTVT.

The chain uses TRBV9 and TRBJ2-7; D is ambiguous. The CDR3 extends over 15 amino acids. Between the trimmed V and J ends, which lost 0 bases and 5 bases, there was a span of 15 bases. Germline V lookup: CDR1 SGDLS, CDR2 YYNGEE. The CDR3 DNA reads TGTGCCAGCAGCGTAGACGGGCAGTCCTTAGACGAGCAGTACTTC. Its translation is CASSVDGQSLDEQYF.

The chain recombines TRBV24-1 with TRBJ2-1; weak D call: TRBD2 (5 bases). The CDR3 is made up of 15 amino acids. Looked up from germline, CDR1 is KGHDR and CDR2 is SFDVKD. Trimming cost V 3 bases and J 4 bases, with 12 bases left between them. The CDR3 DNA sequence: TGTGCCACCAGTGATCCGAAGACGGGGTACAATGAGCAGTTCTTC. This sequence encodes CATSDPKTGYNEQFF.

The rearrangement joins TRBV9 to TRBJ1-1; 7 bases are shared with TRBD1. The CDR3 has 14 amino acids. Per germline, CDR1 SGDLS and CDR2 YYNGEE. Trimming cost V 4 bases and J 3 bases; bases outside gene matches: 6. The CDR3 here is CASSQTGRDTEAFF. The CDR3 coding sequence is TGTGCCAGCAGCCAGACAGGGCGGGACACTGAAGCTTTCTTT.

The chain couples TRBV7-9 to TRBJ1-1; perhaps TRBD1 as D (5 bases). V lost 5 bases to trimming and J lost 2 bases, with 15 bases between them. CDR1 is SEHNR and CDR2 is FQNEAQ in the germline V gene (reference sequence). This CDR3 has 15 amino acids. The CDR3 region is CASSKPKGANTEAFF. CDR3 DNA: TGTGCCAGCAGCAAACCAAAAGGGGCCAACACTGAAGCTTTCTTT.

This clonotype was detected a few times. As DNA, the CDR3 is TGCGCCAGCAGCCAAGAGAAGGTAGACAGAAAGTATGGCTACACCTTC. Translation: CASSQEKVDRKYGYTF. J is TRBJ1-2 and V is TRBV4-1; TRBD1 might be the D (5 bases). With 0 bases removed from V and 5 bases from J, the gap between germline ends came to 16 bases. The germline V gene has CDR1 MGHRA and CDR2 YSYEKL. The CDR3 loop spans 16 amino acids.

V usage is TRBV3-1 and J usage is TRBJ1-3; D unresolved. This CDR3 spans 13 amino acids. The V gene lost 3 bases and the J gene lost 0 bases, with 3 bases spanning the gap. The germline gives CDR1 LGHDT, CDR2 YNNKEL (reference sequence). The CDR3 region has the DNA TGTGCCAGCAGCCAGGGCTCTGGAAACACCATATATTTT. This codes for CASSQGSGNTIYF.

This clonotype has a single count. V is TRBV4-2 and J is TRBJ1-1, with TRBD1 as a possible D gene (6 bases). V was shortened by 0 bases and J by 1 base, with 9 bases between the two germline ends. This CDR3 contains 15 residues. Germline assignment: CDR1 LGHNA and CDR2 YNFKEQ. CDR3: CASSQDQGQNTEAFF. The DNA of the CDR3 is TGTGCCAGCAGCCAAGATCAGGGACAGAACACTGAAGCTTTCTTT.

V and J are TRBV20-1 and TRBJ1-2; D remains ambiguous. V was trimmed by 8 bases and J by 5 bases, leaving 15 bases between them. Germline assignment: CDR1 DFQATT and CDR2 SNEGSKA (reference sequence). This CDR3 has 12 residues. The CDR3 nucleotides read TGCAGTAGGGTCGGGGAGGAGTATGGCTACACCTTC. Encoded protein: CSRVGEEYGYTF.